This TCR beta chain derives from a study of blood T cell repertoires in COVID-19. In the source study's methods: Amplification with reference gene primers provided the estimates of nucleated cell counts. Here immunoSEQ multiplex PCR was the method, and the copy in TCRdb shows in-frame clones only, minus some. That table supplies the V and J calls and clone size; D and trimming were determined from the DNA. This table has a few hundred thousand clones, 70% to 90% appearing once. Followed over time, Seattle patients had been enrolled while infection was active. CDR3 length: 16 amino acids. V shed 5 bases, J shed 9 bases, and the junction held 15 bases outside the gene matches. In germline, CDR1 is SGHRS, CDR2 YFSETQ.

The rearrangement joins TRBV5-1 to TRBJ2-1; 9 bases are a match to TRBD1. The sample comprised peripheral blood. The receptor was derived from a man aged 18 to 30 with COVID-19, enrolled during active disease. The CDR3 reads CASRVTGTGSSGEQFF. The CDR3 DNA is TGCGCCAGCAGAGTTACCGGGACAGGGAGTAGTGGTGAGCAGTTCTTC. Using reference TRBV5-1 and TRBJ2-1 for the parts outside the CDR3, the full variable domain is KAGVTQTPRYLIKTRGQQVTLSCSPISGHRSVSWYQQTPGQGLQFLFEYFSETQRNKGNFPGRFSGRQFSNSRSEMNVSTLELGDSALYLCASRVTGTGSSGEQFFGPGTRLTVL.